Listed below are T cell receptor beta chains from one sample, sequenced in a study of radiotherapy plus CTLA-4 blockade in lung cancer. Repertoires were generated with immunoSEQ multiplex PCR, while TCRdb's copy carries only in-frame clones and drops some. Among around 53,000 clones listed, 86% were seen once. Material: peripheral blood, obtained from a patient treated with radiotherapy plus ipilimumab. The source is a human donor with non-small cell lung cancer that progressed on radiotherapy plus ipilimumab. Some clones in this sample may be carry-over from other donors' samples. Each CDR3 is given with its conserved first and last residue. D genes are given only for firm matches. A clone size is listed for some rows: how often the clone was seen (once, few, many), or a class if it is expanded.

J | size | D | V | CDR3 | DNA
TRBJ2-1 | few | TRBD2 | TRBV4-3 | CASSQILAGDYNEQFF | TGCGCCAGCAGCCAAATACTAGCGGGAGACTACAATGAGCAGTTCTTC
TRBJ2-5 | NA | NA | TRBV4-1 | CASSPPGTSQETQYF | TGCGCCAGCAGCCCCCCAGGGACATCCCAAGAGACCCAGTACTTC
TRBJ2-4 | NA | NA | TRBV28 | CASVGGQNIQYF | TGTGCCAGCGTGGGGGGGCAAAACATTCAGTACTTC
TRBJ2-1 | NA | TRBD2 | TRBV5-1 | CASSLESGRSYNEQFF | TGCGCCAGCAGCTTGGAGAGCGGGAGGAGCTACAATGAGCAGTTCTTC
TRBJ2-7 | NA | TRBD1 | TRBV6-5 | CATLPGQGGVWYF | TGTGCCACTTTACCGGGACAGGGGGGGGTGTGGTACTTC
TRBJ1-1 | few | NA | TRBV5-1 | CASSLAPGEAFF | TGCGCCAGCAGCTTGGCCCCAGGAGAAGCTTTCTTT
TRBJ1-1 | NA | NA | TRBV27 | CAALEGGNGEAFF | TGTGCCGCCTTGGAAGGAGGGAACGGTGAAGCTTTCTTT
TRBJ1-1 | NA | NA | TRBV30 | CAWRKDFYNPAFF | TGTGCCTGGAGAAAGGACTTTTATAACCCGGCTTTCTTT
TRBJ2-7 | NA | TRBD2 | TRBV6-1 | CASSDMVSGMPYEQYF | TGTGCCAGCAGTGATATGGTTAGCGGGATGCCCTACGAGCAGTACTTC
TRBJ1-4 | NA | NA | TRBV11-1 | CASSLGFDRRNEKLFF | TGTGCCAGCAGCTTGGGTTTCGACAGACGTAATGAAAAACTGTTTTTT
TRBJ2-2 | NA | TRBD1 | TRBV13 | CASSPPGTGVAGELFF | TGTGCCAGCAGCCCCCCGGGGACAGGGGTGGCCGGGGAGCTGTTTTTT
TRBJ1-2 | few | NA | TRBV4-1 | CASSLVYGTNFGDYGYTF | TGCGCCAGCAGCCTCGTATACGGGACAAACTTCGGCGACTATGGCTACACCTTC
TRBJ1-5 | NA | NA | TRBV7-7 | CASIYEGDGLVSSNQPQHF | TGTGCCAGCATCTACGAGGGGGACGGTCTAGTTTCGAGCAATCAGCCCCAGCATTTT
TRBJ2-3 | few | TRBD1 | TRBV6-6 | CASRTGTGTMIDTQYF | TGTGCCAGCAGAACCGGGACAGGCACAATGATAGATACGCAGTATTTT
TRBJ1-2 | NA | NA | TRBV11-2 | CASSSGQTDNYGYTF | TGTGCCAGCAGCTCCGGACAGACTGATAACTATGGCTACACCTTC
TRBJ1-1 | NA | NA | TRBV18 | CASSPKQGSAEAFF | TGTGCCAGCTCACCAAAACAGGGATCCGCTGAAGCTTTCTTT
TRBJ1-4 | NA | NA | TRBV7-9 | CASSSRRGSSSSEKLFF | TGTGCCAGCAGCTCGCGGAGGGGAAGTAGTAGTAGTGAAAAACTGTTTTTT
TRBJ2-3 | NA | TRBD2 | TRBV5-1 | CASSPTGLAGGTDTQYF | TGCGCCAGCAGCCCGACCGGACTAGCGGGGGGGACAGATACGCAGTATTTT
TRBJ2-1 | NA | TRBD2 | TRBV5-1 | CASSSTSGALNEQFF | TGCGCCAGCAGCTCGACTAGCGGGGCGCTCAATGAGCAGTTCTTC
TRBJ2-6 | NA | TRBD1 | TRBV10-3 | CAISESTGFGANVLTF | TGTGCCATCAGTGAGTCGACAGGGTTTGGGGCCAACGTCCTGACTTTC
TRBJ2-7 | NA | TRBD2 | TRBV6-6 | CASSWGGEQYF | TGTGCCAGCAGTTGGGGGGGCGAGCAGTACTTC
TRBJ2-7 | NA | TRBD2 | TRBV11-2 | CASSLDRLAGGKSSYEQYF | TGTGCCAGCAGCTTAGATCGGCTAGCGGGGGGCAAAAGCTCCTACGAGCAGTACTTC
TRBJ1-5 | NA | TRBD1 | TRBV6-1 | CASSGQGAKNQPQHF | TGTGCCAGCAGTGGACAGGGGGCGAAAAATCAGCCCCAGCATTTT
TRBJ2-3 | NA | NA | TRBV7-6 | CASRSLSTDTQYF | TGTGCCAGCAGGTCCCTCAGCACAGATACGCAGTATTTT
TRBJ2-2 | NA | TRBD1 | TRBV27 | CASSQPLGQGNTGELFF | TGTGCCAGCAGCCAACCTCTGGGACAGGGGAACACCGGGGAGCTGTTTTTT
TRBJ2-7 | NA | NA | TRBV27 | CASSTGISYEQYF | TGTGCCAGCAGCACCGGGATCTCCTACGAGCAGTACTTC
TRBJ2-3 | NA | TRBD1 | TRBV15 | CATSRDGTGTDTQYF | TGTGCCACCAGCAGAGATGGGACAGGCACAGATACGCAGTATTTT
TRBJ1-1 | few | NA | TRBV2 | CASSLGGTPEAFF | TGTGCCAGCAGTTTAGGGGGAACTCCTGAAGCTTTCTTT
TRBJ2-5 | once | NA | TRBV18 | CASSPPSEETQYF | TGTGCCAGCTCACCACCCTCCGAAGAGACCCAGTACTTC
TRBJ2-7 | NA | TRBD1 | TRBV15 | CAGPGQGAYEQYF | TGTGCCGGGCCGGGGCAGGGGGCCTACGAGCAGTACTTC
TRBJ1-6 | NA | NA | TRBV6-1 | CASSVQGTSSYNSPLHF | TGTGCCAGCAGTGTTCAGGGGACCAGCTCCTATAATTCACCCCTCCACTTT
TRBJ1-5 | NA | TRBD1 | TRBV18 | CASSPPGQGPQHF | TGTGCCAGCTCACCACCGGGACAGGGGCCCCAGCATTTT
TRBJ2-2 | once | NA | TRBV4-3 | CASSGGIPNTGELFF | TGCGCCAGCTCCGGAGGCATACCGAACACCGGGGAGCTGTTTTTT
TRBJ2-1 | NA | TRBD2 | TRBV5-1 | CASSGTSGEAEQFF | TGCGCCAGCAGTGGGACTAGCGGGGAGGCTGAGCAGTTCTTC
TRBJ2-1 | NA | TRBD1 | TRBV6-1 | CASGGQGESGFF | TGTGCCAGCGGGGGACAGGGGGAGTCAGGGTTCTTC
TRBJ2-1 | once | TRBD2 | TRBV5-8 | CASSSGTSGIGGHEQFF | TGTGCCAGCAGCTCCGGGACTAGCGGGATCGGAGGGCATGAGCAGTTCTTC
TRBJ2-4 | NA | NA | TRBV11-2 | CASSQDFGNIQYF | TGTGCCAGCAGCCAGGACTTTGGGAACATTCAGTACTTC
TRBJ2-1 | NA | TRBD2 | TRBV29-1 | CSVVGTSGYNEQFF | TGCAGCGTTGTAGGGACTAGCGGCTACAATGAGCAGTTCTTC
TRBJ2-3 | once | NA | TRBV28 | CASSLSVPYTDTQYF | TGTGCCAGCAGTTTATCAGTGCCTTACACAGATACGCAGTATTTT
TRBJ1-2 | NA | TRBD1 | TRBV29-1 | CSVGLTGDGYTF | TGCAGCGTTGGTTTGACAGGGGATGGCTACACCTTC
TRBJ2-1 | NA | TRBD2 | TRBV27 | CASSPLHRLAGLSYNEQFF | TGTGCCAGCAGTCCCCTACACAGACTAGCGGGACTATCCTACAATGAGCAGTTCTTC
TRBJ2-1 | NA | TRBD1 | TRBV6-5 | CASSYSETGLSEQFF | TGTGCCAGCAGTTACTCCGAGACAGGGCTTAGTGAGCAGTTCTTC
TRBJ2-1 | NA | NA | TRBV27 | CASKEGSNNEQFF | TGTGCCAGCAAGGAGGGCTCTAACAATGAGCAGTTCTTC
TRBJ2-2 | NA | TRBD1 | TRBV6-5 | CASSQGQGGTGELFF | TGTGCCAGCAGCCAGGGACAGGGTGGGACCGGGGAGCTGTTTTTT
TRBJ1-4 | NA | NA | TRBV9 | CASSVLPQDKLFF | TGTGCCAGCAGCGTATTGCCCCAGGATAAACTGTTTTTT